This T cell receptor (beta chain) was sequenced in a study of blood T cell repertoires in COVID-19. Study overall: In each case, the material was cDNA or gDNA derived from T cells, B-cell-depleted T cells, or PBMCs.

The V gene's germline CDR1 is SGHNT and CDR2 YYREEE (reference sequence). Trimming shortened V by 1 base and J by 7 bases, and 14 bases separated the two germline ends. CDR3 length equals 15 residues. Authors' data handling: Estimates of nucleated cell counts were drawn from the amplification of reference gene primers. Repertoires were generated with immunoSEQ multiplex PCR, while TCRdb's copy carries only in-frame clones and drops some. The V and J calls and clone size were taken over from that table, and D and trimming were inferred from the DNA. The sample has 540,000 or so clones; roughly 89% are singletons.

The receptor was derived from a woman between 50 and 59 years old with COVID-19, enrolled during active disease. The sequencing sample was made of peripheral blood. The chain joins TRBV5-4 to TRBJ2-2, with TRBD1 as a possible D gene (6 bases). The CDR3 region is CASSLTTGLNGELFF. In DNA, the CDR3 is TGTGCCAGCAGCTTGACTACAGGGCTGAACGGGGAGCTGTTTTTT.